This T cell receptor beta chain was identified during a study of T cells in Graves' hyperthyroidism and ophthalmopathy. General study points: A model using 13 V-J features told ophthalmopathy apart from stable hyperthyroidism. It was a median roughly 6.5 months before onset that the model predicted ophthalmopathy.

RNA transcripts served as the template for amplifying TCR beta CDR3 regions. First-round RT-PCR targeting the TCR CDR3 was performed with the HTBI primer set. TCRdb reanalysed the multiplex PCR reads using MiXCR and keeps one entry per CDR3 protein. The sample contains over 400,000 distinct CDR3 sequences, 14% to 15% of which appear only once. This CDR3 is built from 14 residues. J was trimmed by 7 bases and V by 8 bases; bases with no gene match: 11. This clonotype was counted ten times or more. Its antigen is currently unknown. Pregnant or lactating patients were excluded, as were those with uncontrolled infection or other autoimmune disease. Orbital computed tomography, thyroid ultrasound, serum thyroxine and TRAb, and clinical symptoms together informed the diagnoses.

The sample consisted of blood. The chain links TRBV12-3 or TRBV12-4 to TRBJ1-5; 7 bases line up with TRBD1. This clonotype was sampled from a man aged 18 to 29 with Graves' ophthalmopathy. CDR3 residues: CASVKGGAYQPQHF. The CDR3 region has the DNA TGTGCCAGCGTTAAAGGGGGCGCTTACCAGCCCCAGCATTTT.